One and the same sample provided the 24 T cell receptor beta chains below, sequenced in a study of cytomegalovirus exposure and HLA in healthy donors. The primer mix had 60 Vbeta and 13 Jbeta primers. TCRdb's table, derived via immunoSEQ multiplex PCR, lists solely in-frame clones and lacks some. The data contain almost 95,000 clones, just under 70% of them singletons. Sample: PBMCs. Receptor source: a man over 45 in good health and CMV-seronegative.

The chain combines TRBV7-2 with TRBJ2-1; 10 bases are a match to TRBD2. This CDR3 has 15 residues. Germline-derived CDR1 and CDR2 are SGHTA and FQGNSA. The trim removed 6 bases at V and 4 bases at J, leaving 6 bases unmatched. The CDR3 sequence: CASRQAGGSYNEQFF. CDR3 sequence (DNA): TGTGCCAGCAGACAAGCGGGAGGGTCATACAATGAGCAGTTCTTC.

This chain joins TRBV2 and TRBJ2-5; 7 nucleotides match TRBD2. The ends lost 9 bases at V and 0 bases at J; junction bases unmatched: 7. The CDR3 has 14 residues. In germline, CDR1 is SNHLY, CDR2 FYNNEI. The CDR3, as DNA: TGTGCCAGTGCGGGGAGGGCGTACCAAGAGACCCAGTACTTC. The encoded protein is CASAGRAYQETQYF.

V is TRBV6-1 and J is TRBJ2-7; a possible D gene is TRBD2 (5 bases). Germline loops: CDR1 MNHNS, CDR2 SASEGT. This CDR3 comprises 14 residues. Trimming cost V 8 bases and J 0 bases, with 14 bases left between them. CDR3 coding DNA: TGTGCCAGCGGAGGAGAGGGCACCTCCTACGAGCAGTACTTC. It codes for CASGGEGTSYEQYF.

This chain links TRBV30 with TRBJ2-3, with D possibly matching TRBD2 (7 bases). Between the trimmed V and J ends, which lost 0 bases and 5 bases, there was a span of 18 bases. Germline-derived CDR1 and CDR2 are GTSNPN and SVGIG (reference sequence). CDR3 length: 16 amino acids. The CDR3 sequence is CAWSVGGGGERDTQYF. CDR3 coding DNA: TGTGCCTGGAGTGTAGGAGGCGGGGGCGAGCGAGATACGCAGTATTTT.

The chain links TRBV6-5 to TRBJ2-7; the match to TRBD1 covers 8 bases. The CDR3 totals 15 residues. The germline V gene encodes CDR1 MNHEY and CDR2 SVGAGI. The trim removed 5 bases at V and 3 bases at J, leaving 9 bases unmatched. The CDR3 DNA follows: TGTGCCAGCAGTGTTAGGGGGACAGGATTCTACGAGCAGTACTTC. Translation gives CASSVRGTGFYEQYF.

This clone has more than one count but fewer than ten. The genes are TRBV6-5 and TRBJ2-5; D may be TRBD2 (6 bases). Germline assignment: CDR1 MNHEY and CDR2 SVGAGI. Trimming left V 3 bases short and J 2 bases short, with 10 bases between. The CDR3 is 14 residues long. In DNA, the CDR3 is TGTGCCAGCAGTTATGCGGGGAGACAAGAGACCCAGTACTTC. This sequence encodes CASSYAGRQETQYF.

This chain links TRBV19 with TRBJ2-1; D not resolved. The ends were cut back, 3 bases at V and 5 bases at J, with 8 bases in the middle. This CDR3 spans 13 amino acids. In germline, CDR1 is LNHDA, CDR2 SQIVND (reference sequence). The chain's CDR3 is CASSINIDNEQFF. As DNA, the CDR3 is TGTGCCAGTAGTATTAATATCGACAATGAGCAGTTCTTC. The whole variable domain, filled in from reference TRBV19 and TRBJ2-1, reads DGGITQSPKYLFRKEGQNVTLSCEQNLNHDAMYWYRQDPGQGLRLIYYSQIVNDFQKGDIAEGYSVSREKKESFPLTVTSAQKNPTAFYLCASSINIDNEQFFGPGTRLTVL.

The CDR3, as DNA: TGTGCCTGGAGTCGGGACAGGGTGAACACCGGGGAGCTGTTTTTT. The encoded protein is CAWSRDRVNTGELFF. This chain joins TRBV30 and TRBJ2-2, with 9 bases matching TRBD1. The ends lost 2 bases at V and 1 base at J; junction bases unmatched: 2. The germline CDR1 and CDR2 sequences are GTSNPN and SVGIG (reference sequence). This CDR3 contains 15 residues. The whole variable domain, remainder taken from reference TRBV30 and TRBJ2-2, is SQTIHQWPATLVQPVGSPLSLECTVEGTSNPNLYWYRQAAGRGLQLLFYSVGIGQISSEVPQNLSASRPQDRQFILSSKKLLLSDSGFYLCAWSRDRVNTGELFFGEGSRLTVL.

V usage is TRBV29-1 and J usage is TRBJ2-7, with 9 bases identical to TRBD1. J lost 5 bases, V lost 4 bases, and 9 bases had no gene match. Germline V gives CDR1 SQVTM, CDR2 ANQGSEA. The CDR3 has 14 residues. CDR3 DNA sequence: TGCAGCGTTGGTGGGGACAGGGTGGAAAACGAGCAGTACGTC. Translation: CSVGGDRVENEQYV.

The V and J genes are TRBV6-5 and TRBJ2-1; possibly TRBD2 for D (5 bases). Germline-derived CDR1 and CDR2 are MNHEY and SVGAGI. This CDR3 is 13 amino acids long. Trimming left V 5 bases short and J 0 bases short, with 5 bases between. Written as DNA, the CDR3 is TGTGCCAGCAGTCGGGACTCCTACAATGAGCAGTTCTTC. As protein: CASSRDSYNEQFF.

V gene TRBV11-2 combines with J gene TRBJ2-1, with 11 bases fitting TRBD2. This CDR3 contains 15 residues. Germline V lookup: CDR1 SGHAT, CDR2 FQNNGV. Trimming removed 5 bases from V and 8 bases from J; junction bases left unmatched: 8. The CDR3 sequence is CASSTLAGGPYEQFF. DNA of the CDR3: TGTGCCAGCAGCACCTTAGCGGGAGGGCCCTATGAGCAGTTCTTC.

The J gene is TRBJ2-7, the V gene TRBV6-5; the D gene is possibly TRBD2 (6 bases). This CDR3 spans 15 amino acids. Germline assignment: CDR1 MNHEY and CDR2 SVGAGI. The germline V and J ends were trimmed by 4 bases and 2 bases, with 15 bases remaining between them. For the CDR3, the DNA is TGTGCCAGCAGTTTTGAGGGACTCCCAACCTACGAGCAGTACTTC. Protein sequence: CASSFEGLPTYEQYF.

This clone occurred a few times. The DNA of the CDR3 is TGCGCCACAGGTCAGGGGTCTTCTATCTACAATGAGCAGTTCTTC. Amino acids: CATGQGSSIYNEQFF. This chain uses TRBV5-1 with TRBJ2-1; D is possibly TRBD1 (6 bases). CDR1 and CDR2 (germline): SGHRS, YFSETQ. CDR3 length: 15 residues. Trimming took 9 bases from V and 3 from J, leaving 19 bases between them.

This clone was observed a handful of times. The V call is TRBV7-2, the J call TRBJ2-7; 8 bases fit TRBD1. CDR3 length: 13 residues. Germline V gene data show CDR1 as SGHTA and CDR2 as FQGNSA. V lost 4 bases to trimming and J lost 4 bases; unmatched junction nucleotides: 3. CDR3 nucleotides: TGTGCCAGCAGCTCACGGACAGGGTACGAGCAGTACGTC. It specifies CASSSRTGYEQYV.

The V and J genes are TRBV25-1 and TRBJ1-2; D call uncertain. V was cut by 1 base and J by 2 bases, with 11 bases left in between. Germline CDR1 and CDR2: MGHDK and SYGVNS. This CDR3 has 15 residues. CDR3 bases: TGTGCCAGCAGTGAATTGGGCGTCTCCAACTATGGCTACACCTTC. Amino acids: CASSELGVSNYGYTF.

This clone was picked up a small number of times. This sequence joins TRBV6-5 and TRBJ2-7; D not certain. In germline, CDR1 is MNHEY, CDR2 SVGAGI. The CDR3 has 15 residues. V was clipped by 0 bases and J by 2 bases, with 11 bases between them. As DNA, the CDR3 is TGTGCCAGCAGTTACTCAGGCGGATATCCCTACGAGCAGTACTTC. It yields the protein CASSYSGGYPYEQYF.

This clone was recorded a few times. Other DNA sequences within the sample encode an identical CDR3. The chain carries TRBV7-2 and TRBJ2-5; D is possibly TRBD1 (6 bases). This CDR3 is 12 amino acids long. Germline-derived CDR1 and CDR2 are SGHTA and FQGNSA. V was pared by 3 bases and J by 4 bases, with 6 bases between. The CDR3 region is CASSLDRETQYF. CDR3 bases: TGTGCCAGCAGCTTGGACAGAGAGACCCAGTACTTC.

This clone has only a few counts. The sample holds other DNA sequences that translate to the same CDR3. The chain joins TRBV30 to TRBJ1-5; tentatively, D is TRBD1 (5 bases). The CDR3 is 13 residues long. The ends were cut back, 0 bases at V and 2 bases at J, with 5 bases in the middle. CDR1 and CDR2 from the germline V gene are GTSNPN and SVGIG (reference sequence). The CDR3 region is CAWSVQGNQPQHF. CDR3 DNA sequence: TGTGCCTGGAGTGTACAGGGCAATCAGCCCCAGCATTTT.

The sample holds a few counts of this clone. The rearrangement uses TRBV5-4 and TRBJ2-7; TRBD2 agrees at 9 bases. The CDR3 spans 15 residues. The V gene's germline CDR1 is SGHNT and CDR2 YYREEE (reference sequence). J lost 2 bases, V lost 4 bases, and 7 bases had no gene match. In DNA, the CDR3 is TGTGCCAGCAGCCTCGGGACTAGCTCTGCCTACGAGCAGTACGTC. Its protein product is CASSLGTSSAYEQYV.

The chain couples TRBV2 to TRBJ1-1; TRBD1 is a possible D gene (6 bases). Trimming removed 2 bases from V and 2 bases from J, with 12 bases in between. This CDR3 is 15 amino acids long. The V gene's germline CDR1 is SNHLY and CDR2 FYNNEI. The CDR3 nucleotides read TGTGCCAGCAGTGAAAGGGGGAGGGGCAACACTGAAGCTTTCTTT. Amino acid sequence: CASSERGRGNTEAFF.

The chain is built from TRBV5-1 and TRBJ2-1, with 9 bases lining up with TRBD1. Losses at the gene ends were 6 bases for V and 6 bases for J; bases not matched to a gene: 4. In germline, CDR1 is SGHRS, CDR2 YFSETQ. The CDR3 runs to 13 residues. The CDR3 sequence is CASNLQGANEQFF. The CDR3 coding sequence is TGCGCCAGCAACCTACAGGGGGCCAATGAGCAGTTCTTC.

This chain connects TRBV5-4 to TRBJ1-2; possible D gene TRBD1, 5 bases. The germline V gene has CDR1 SGHNT and CDR2 YYREEE (reference sequence). The CDR3 totals 14 residues. V was trimmed by 4 bases and J by 8 bases, leaving 18 bases between them. CDR3 sequence reads: CASSPRGNRGGYTF. The CDR3 nucleotides read TGTGCCAGCAGCCCGCGGGGTAATCGGGGCGGCTACACCTTC.

The rearrangement uses TRBV4-3 and TRBJ2-1, with 7 bases matching TRBD2. The CDR3 contains 13 residues. Germline CDR1 LGHNA, CDR2 YSLEER. V was pared by 0 bases and J by 12 bases, with 5 bases of the junction left unmatched. CDR3 nucleotides: TGCGCCAGCAGCCAAGATCGTGGGGGGGGGCAGTTCTTC. Its protein is CASSQDRGGGQFF.

The chain recombines TRBV7-2 with TRBJ2-7; 8 bases fit TRBD2. This CDR3 is built from 14 residues. The germline CDR1 and CDR2 sequences are SGHTA and FQGNSA. J was trimmed by 6 bases and V by 3 bases; bases with no gene match: 7. The CDR3 nucleotides read TGTGCCAGCAGCTTGTGGCGGGGGGCTGGCGAGCAGTACTTC. It translates to CASSLWRGAGEQYF.